This T cell receptor (beta chain) was retrieved from a study of T cell repertoires in cytomegalovirus infection. This CDR3 is built from 15 residues. With 7 bases clipped from V and 4 bases from J, the junction kept 5 bases outside the gene matches. Germline CDR1 is MNHNY and CDR2 is SVGAGI (reference sequence). Findings and limits, study-wide: Cumulative frequency of public TCR beta families picked out carriers of CMV plus the relevant HLA.

This clonotype was counted once. What it binds is not known. Via MiXCR, TCRdb re-called the reads, giving one row per CDR3 protein. The repertoire has 800,000 to 950,000 distinct CDR3 sequences, approximately 32% of them found once; the top ten carry roughly an eighth. The material was cultured CD8+ T cells from PBMCs, obtained from culture after CMV antigen stimulation. The clonotype originates from a human donor in good health (CMV status not recorded). Some clones in this sample may be carry-over from other donors' samples. The V call is TRBV6-6, the J call TRBJ2-5, with 14 bases lining up with TRBD2. CDR3 protein: CASTGTSGGTETQYF. The CDR3 DNA is TGTGCCAGCACCGGGACTAGCGGGGGAACAGAGACCCAGTACTTC.